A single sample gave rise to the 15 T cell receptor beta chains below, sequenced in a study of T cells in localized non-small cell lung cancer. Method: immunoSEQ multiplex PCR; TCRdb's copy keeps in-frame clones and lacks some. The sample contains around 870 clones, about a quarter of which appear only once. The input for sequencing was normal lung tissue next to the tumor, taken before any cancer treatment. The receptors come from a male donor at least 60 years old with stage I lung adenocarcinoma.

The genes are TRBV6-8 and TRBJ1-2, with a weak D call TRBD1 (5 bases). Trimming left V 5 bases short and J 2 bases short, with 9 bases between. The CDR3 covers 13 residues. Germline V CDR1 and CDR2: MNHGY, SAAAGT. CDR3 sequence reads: CASSISGNYGYTF. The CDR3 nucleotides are TGTGCCAGCAGTATCTCAGGGAACTATGGCTACACCTTC.

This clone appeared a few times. In nucleotides, the CDR3 is TGTGCCAGCAGCTTAGGATCCCGAGCTTATCAGCCCCAGCATTTT. The encoded protein is CASSLGSRAYQPQHF. The chain combines TRBV11-3 with TRBJ1-5; D remains ambiguous. The CDR3 is 15 residues long. CDR1 and CDR2 (germline): SGHNT, YENEEA. The V end lost 1 base, the J end lost 5 bases, and 12 bases lay between the germline ends.

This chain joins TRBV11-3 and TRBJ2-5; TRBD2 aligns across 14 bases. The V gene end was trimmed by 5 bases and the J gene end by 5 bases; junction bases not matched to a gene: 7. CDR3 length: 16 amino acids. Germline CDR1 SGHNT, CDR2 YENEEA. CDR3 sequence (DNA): TGTGCCAGCAGCACGGGACTAGCGGGGGTGAGGGAGACCCAGTACTTC. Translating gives CASSTGLAGVRETQYF.

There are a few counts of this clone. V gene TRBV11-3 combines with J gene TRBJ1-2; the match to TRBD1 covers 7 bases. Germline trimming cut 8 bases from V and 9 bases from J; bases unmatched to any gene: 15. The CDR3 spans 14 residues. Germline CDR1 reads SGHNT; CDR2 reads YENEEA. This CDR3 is CASRDGTANFRYTF. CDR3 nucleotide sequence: TGTGCCAGCCGTGACGGGACAGCGAACTTTCGCTACACCTTC.

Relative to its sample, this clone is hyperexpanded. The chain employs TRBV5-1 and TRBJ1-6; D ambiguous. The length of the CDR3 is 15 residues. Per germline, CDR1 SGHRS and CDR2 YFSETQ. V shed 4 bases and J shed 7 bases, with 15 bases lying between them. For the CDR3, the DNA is TGCGCCAGCAGCCCCGACTTGGGAAAAAATTCACCCCTCCACTTT. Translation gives CASSPDLGKNSPLHF. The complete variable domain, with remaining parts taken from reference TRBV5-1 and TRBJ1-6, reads KAGVTQTPRYLIKTRGQQVTLSCSPISGHRSVSWYQQTPGQGLQFLFEYFSETQRNKGNFPGRFSGRQFSNSRSEMNVSTLELGDSALYLCASSPDLGKNSPLHFGNGTRLTVT.

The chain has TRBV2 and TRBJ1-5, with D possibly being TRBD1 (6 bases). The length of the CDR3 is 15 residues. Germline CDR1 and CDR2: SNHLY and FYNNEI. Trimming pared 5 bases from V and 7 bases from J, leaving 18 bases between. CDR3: CASSSGGGLWQPQHF. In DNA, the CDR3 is TGTGCCAGCAGTAGCGGGGGGGGCCTCTGGCAGCCCCAGCATTTT. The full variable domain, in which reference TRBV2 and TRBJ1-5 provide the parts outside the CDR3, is EPEVTQTPSHQVTQMGQEVILRCVPISNHLYFYWYRQILGQKVEFLVSFYNNEISEKSEIFDDQFSVERPDGSNFTLKIRSTKLEDSAMYFCASSSGGGLWQPQHFGDGTRLSIL.

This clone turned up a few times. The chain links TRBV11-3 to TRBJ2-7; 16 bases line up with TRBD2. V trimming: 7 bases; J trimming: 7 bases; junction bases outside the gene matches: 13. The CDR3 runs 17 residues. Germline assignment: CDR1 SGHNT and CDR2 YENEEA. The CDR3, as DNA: TGTGCCAGCATCCCAGGGACTAGCGGGGGGGGCTTTAGGGAGCAGTACTTC. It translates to CASIPGTSGGGFREQYF.

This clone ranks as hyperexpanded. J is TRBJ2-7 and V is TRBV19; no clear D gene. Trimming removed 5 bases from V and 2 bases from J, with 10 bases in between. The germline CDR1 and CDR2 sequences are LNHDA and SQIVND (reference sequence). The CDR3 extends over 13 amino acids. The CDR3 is CASSSGLTYEQYF. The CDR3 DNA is TGTGCCAGTAGTTCCGGGCTAACCTACGAGCAGTACTTC.

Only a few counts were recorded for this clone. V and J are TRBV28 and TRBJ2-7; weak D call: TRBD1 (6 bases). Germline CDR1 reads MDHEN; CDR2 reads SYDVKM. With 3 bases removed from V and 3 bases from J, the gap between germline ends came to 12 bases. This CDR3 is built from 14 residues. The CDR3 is CASSFRGRVYEQYF. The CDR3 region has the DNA TGTGCCAGCAGTTTTAGGGGGAGAGTCTACGAGCAGTACTTC.

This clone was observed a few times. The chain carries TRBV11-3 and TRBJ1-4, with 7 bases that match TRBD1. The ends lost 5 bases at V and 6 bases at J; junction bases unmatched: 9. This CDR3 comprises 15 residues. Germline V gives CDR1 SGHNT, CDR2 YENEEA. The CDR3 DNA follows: TGTGCCAGCAGCGCCTCCGAAGACAGGGATGAAAAACTGTTTTTT. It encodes CASSASEDRDEKLFF.

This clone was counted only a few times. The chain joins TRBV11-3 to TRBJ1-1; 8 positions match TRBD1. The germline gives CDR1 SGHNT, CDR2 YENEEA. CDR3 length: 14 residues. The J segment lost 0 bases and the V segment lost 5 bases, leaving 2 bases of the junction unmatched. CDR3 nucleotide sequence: TGTGCCAGCAGCCGGGACAGGATGAACACTGAAGCTTTCTTT. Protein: CASSRDRMNTEAFF.

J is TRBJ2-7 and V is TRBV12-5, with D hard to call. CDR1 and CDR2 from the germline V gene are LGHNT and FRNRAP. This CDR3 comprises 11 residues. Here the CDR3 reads CASRKFYEQYF. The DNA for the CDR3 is TGTGCCAGCCGAAAGTTCTACGAGCAGTACTTC.

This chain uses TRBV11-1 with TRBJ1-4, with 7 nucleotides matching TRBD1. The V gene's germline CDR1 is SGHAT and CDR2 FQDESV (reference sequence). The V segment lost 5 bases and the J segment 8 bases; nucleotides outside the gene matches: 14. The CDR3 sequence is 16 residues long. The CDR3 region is CASSPNTGRGEEKLFF. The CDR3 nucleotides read TGTGCCAGCAGCCCAAATACGGGCAGGGGGGAGGAAAAACTGTTTTTT.

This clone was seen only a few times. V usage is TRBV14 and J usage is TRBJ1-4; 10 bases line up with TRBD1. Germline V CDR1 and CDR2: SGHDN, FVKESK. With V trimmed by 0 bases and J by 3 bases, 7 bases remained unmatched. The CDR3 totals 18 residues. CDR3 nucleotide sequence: TGTGCCAGCAGCCAAGAAAGGGACAGGGGCTTGTCTAATGAAAAACTGTTTTTT. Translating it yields CASSQERDRGLSNEKLFF.

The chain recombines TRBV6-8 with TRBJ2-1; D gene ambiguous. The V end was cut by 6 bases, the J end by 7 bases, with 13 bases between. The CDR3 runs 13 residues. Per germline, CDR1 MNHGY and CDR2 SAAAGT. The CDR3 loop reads CASRDLVANEQFF. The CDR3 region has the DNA TGTGCCAGCAGGGACCTGGTAGCAAATGAGCAGTTCTTC.